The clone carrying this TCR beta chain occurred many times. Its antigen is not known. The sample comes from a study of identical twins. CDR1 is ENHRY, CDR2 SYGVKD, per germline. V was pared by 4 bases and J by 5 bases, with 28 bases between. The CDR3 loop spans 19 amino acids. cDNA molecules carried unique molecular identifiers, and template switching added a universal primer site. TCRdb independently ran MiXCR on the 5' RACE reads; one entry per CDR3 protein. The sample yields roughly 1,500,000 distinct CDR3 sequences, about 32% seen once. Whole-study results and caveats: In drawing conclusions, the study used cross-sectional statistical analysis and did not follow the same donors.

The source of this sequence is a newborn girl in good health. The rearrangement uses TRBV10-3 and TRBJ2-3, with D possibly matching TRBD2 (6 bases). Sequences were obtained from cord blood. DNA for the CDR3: TGTGCCATCAGTGTTCATGGCCGGTACCGGGCGGGACGAGTAGATACGCAGTATTTT. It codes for CAISVHGRYRAGRVDTQYF.